The 3 T cell receptor beta chains below all came from one sample that was sequenced in a study of patients and donors after allogeneic stem cell transplantation. TCRdb analysed the RT-PCR reads with MiXCR anew, one entry per CDR3 protein. The table shows 400,000 to 450,000 distinct CDR3 sequences, with under 20% occurring only once. The sample was blood, either unsorted or a sorted T cell fraction (not recorded which). The receptor set was obtained from a human donor who was either an allogeneic HSCT recipient or a stem cell or donor lymphocyte infusion donor (not recorded which). It is not recorded whose cells these are; they may come from a transplant donor.

This clonotype has only a few counts. The V call is TRBV2, the J call TRBJ2-7, with D tentatively TRBD1 (5 bases). This CDR3 has 15 amino acids. Per germline, CDR1 SNHLY and CDR2 FYNNEI. Trimming took off 1 base at V and 6 bases at J, with 16 bases between the two ends. The CDR3 sequence is CASSEEGQGGSEQYF. The CDR3 nucleotides read TGTGCCAGCAGTGAAGAGGGTCAGGGTGGTTCCGAGCAGTACTTC.

This clonotype was counted a few times. The CDR3 nucleotides are TGTGCCAGCAGCTTGGTTGTTGGAGGGGGGGCCCGCACAGATACGCAGTATTTT. Protein product: CASSLVVGGGARTDTQYF. The chain has TRBV5-6 and TRBJ2-3; a weak D match, TRBD2 (7 bases). CDR1 is SGHDT, CDR2 YYEEEE, per germline. This CDR3 region has 18 residues. V lost 0 bases to trimming and J lost 1 base, with 18 bases between them.

This clonotype has more than one count but fewer than ten. This chain uses TRBV9 with TRBJ1-3, with D maybe TRBD1 (5 bases). Germline lookup yields CDR1 SGDLS and CDR2 YYNGEE. Trimming removed 3 bases from V and 0 bases from J, with 7 bases in between. This CDR3 contains 14 residues. The CDR3 reads CASSEQDSGNTIYF. CDR3 bases: TGTGCCAGCAGCGAACAGGACTCTGGAAACACCATATATTTT.